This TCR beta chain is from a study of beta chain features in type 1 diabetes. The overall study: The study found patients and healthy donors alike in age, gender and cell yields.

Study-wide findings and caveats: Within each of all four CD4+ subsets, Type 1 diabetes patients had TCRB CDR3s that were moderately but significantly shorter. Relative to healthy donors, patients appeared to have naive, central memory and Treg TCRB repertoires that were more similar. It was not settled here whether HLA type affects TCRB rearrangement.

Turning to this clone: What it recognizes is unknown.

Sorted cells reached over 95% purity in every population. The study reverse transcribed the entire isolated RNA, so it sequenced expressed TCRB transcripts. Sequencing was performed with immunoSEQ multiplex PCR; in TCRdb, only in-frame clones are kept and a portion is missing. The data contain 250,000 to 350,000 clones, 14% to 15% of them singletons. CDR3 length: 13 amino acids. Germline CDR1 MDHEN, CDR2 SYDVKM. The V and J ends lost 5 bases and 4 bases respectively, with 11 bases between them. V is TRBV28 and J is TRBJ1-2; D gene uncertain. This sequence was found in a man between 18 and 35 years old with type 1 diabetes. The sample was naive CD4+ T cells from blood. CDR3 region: CASSRQVAYGYTF. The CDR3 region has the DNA TGTGCCAGCAGTCGCCAGGTCGCCTATGGCTACACCTTC.